The clone carrying this T cell receptor (beta chain) came up a few times. This specimen belongs to a study of CD8 T cells in Susac syndrome. Germline CDR1 and CDR2: GTSNPN and SVGIG (reference sequence). This CDR3 contains 13 residues. V was pared by 2 bases and J by 4 bases, with 9 bases between. In blood CD8+ and CD4+ T cells, TCR beta underwent sequencing. The patients who served as multiple sclerosis controls were treatment-naive and had stable or active relapsing-remitting disease that fulfilled the revised McDonald criteria. After extraction with the RNeasy kit, about 0.45 to 1 ug of the RNA was reverse transcribed using random hexamers. Across 54 Vbeta and 13 Jbeta, TCR beta CDR3 was amplified with immunoSEQ multiplex PCR. Using its own MiXCR run on the immunoSEQ multiplex PCR reads, TCRdb lists one record per CDR3 protein. This sample yields 100,000 to 150,000 distinct CDR3 sequences, of which 75% to 90% are seen a single time; around 0.51% belongs to the top ten.

This rearrangement joins TRBV30 to TRBJ1-5, with no clear D. The specimen sequenced was CD8+ T cells from PBMCs. This clonotype was obtained from a human donor with multiple sclerosis. The CDR3 loop is CAWSLLLNQPQHF. The CDR3 DNA follows: TGTGCCTGGAGTTTATTACTGAATCAGCCCCAGCATTTT.